These 7 T cell receptor beta chains came from one sample sequenced in a study of Tregs in tolerant kidney transplant recipients (dated by TCRdb to 2018 to 2020). The label giving this sample's time point can be read as: blood sample drawn before combined kidney and bone marrow transplant. To prepare the library, the immunoSEQ multiplex PCR assay was applied. Imported from immuneACCESS, the table was reduced by TCRdb to in-frame sequences with V and J called. These copies leave out some clones; in studies compared against another copy, an unresolved V gene accounts for under half, and the cause of the remainder is not known. The sample's own table lists 30,000 or so clones. The ten largest clones represent approximately 6.9% of the sample. This material consisted of CD8+ T cells from blood, taken before the transplant. These receptors originate from a human donor who received a combined kidney and bone marrow transplant.

As concerns this clone: Read sequence stops 3 residues before the CDR3 end, and the germline J gene provides the missing end. The gene calls are TRBV6-1 and TRBJ1-2; TRBD1 matches at 7 bases. Germline V CDR1 and CDR2: MNHNS, SASEGT. CDR3 length: 15 amino acids. The ends lost 3 bases at V and 0 bases at J; junction bases unmatched: 4. CDR3 residues: CASSDWDSPNYGYTF. The covered CDR3 bases are TGTGCCAGCAGTGACTGGGACAGTCCTAACTATGGC.

Remarks on this clone: Read sequence stops 3 residues before the CDR3 end, and the germline J gene provides the missing end. V and J are TRBV19 and TRBJ2-2; 7 positions agree with TRBD1. CDR1 is LNHDA and CDR2 is SQIVND in the germline V gene (reference sequence). The CDR3 is made up of 14 amino acids. The V segment lost 8 bases and the J segment 7 bases; nucleotides outside the gene matches: 10. CDR3 in amino acids: CASQSWQGDGELFF. The CDR3 DNA, read in part, is TGTGCCAGTCAGTCATGGCAGGGGGACGGGGAG.

Concerning this clone itself: The read halts 3 residues ahead of the CDR3 end, with the missing end drawn from the germline J gene. The chain recombines TRBV2 with TRBJ1-4; the D gene is possibly TRBD1 (6 bases). This CDR3 comprises 14 residues. The germline CDR1 and CDR2 sequences are SNHLY and FYNNEI. Trimming left V 6 bases short and J 5 bases short, with 13 bases between. CDR3 DNA (partial): TGTGCCAGCAGGGAACAGGGCCGGAATGAAAAA. As protein: CASREQGRNEK. The entire CDR3 sequence reads CASREQGRNEKLFF.

About this clone itself: Sequencing ends 3 residues short of the CDR3 end; the germline J gene provides the rest. The rearrangement joins TRBV11-2 to TRBJ2-3; 9 positions match TRBD2. V was pared by 5 bases and J by 4 bases, with 4 bases of the junction left unmatched. CDR1 and CDR2 from the germline V gene are SGHAT and FQNNGV. The length of the CDR3 is 14 residues. CDR3 loop: CASSGTSSPDTQYF. CDR3 bases read: TGTGCCAGCAGCGGGACTAGCTCGCCAGATACG.

Concerning this clone: The sequence runs out 3 residues before the end of the CDR3; the remainder is reconstructed from the germline J gene. The chain has TRBV5-1 and TRBJ2-7; TRBD1 aligns across 7 bases. The germline gives CDR1 SGHRS, CDR2 YFSETQ. The CDR3 is made up of 14 amino acids. The junction had 3 bases not matched to a gene; V was cut back by 0 bases and J by 3 bases. The sequenced part of the CDR3 DNA is TGCGCCAGCAGCTTGGAACAGGGGATCTACGAG. Translated, it gives CASSLEQGIYE. The full CDR3 is CASSLEQGIYEQYF.

To note about this clone: The read ends 3 residues before the CDR3 terminus; that terminus is restored from the germline J gene. The chain carries TRBV7-6 and TRBJ2-1, with 14 bases identical to TRBD2. V lost 3 bases, J lost 7 bases, and 11 bases stayed unmatched. Germline-derived CDR1 and CDR2 are SGHVS and FNYEAQ. CDR3 length: 18 residues. The CDR3 bases that were read are TGTGCCAGCAGCTTTGACGCGGGACTAGCGGGAGTAGCAAATGAG. Amino acid sequence: CASSFDAGLAGVANE. The CDR3 in full is CASSFDAGLAGVANEQFF. Based on the CDR3 plus reference TRBV7-6 and TRBJ2-1, the full variable domain is GAGVSQSPRYKVTKRGQDVALRCDPISGHVSLYWYRQALGQGPEFLTYFNYEAQQDKSGLPNDRFSAERPEGSISTLTIQRTEQRDSAMYRCASSFDAGLAGVANEQFFGPGTRLTVL.

Details on this clone: The CDR3 end falls 3 residues outside the read, so it is completed with the germline J gene. The chain employs TRBV7-8 and TRBJ2-7; weak D call: TRBD1 (6 bases). V lost 7 bases and J lost 3, with 16 bases in between. CDR3 length: 14 amino acids. Germline CDR1 and CDR2: SGHVS and FQNEAQ. The sequenced CDR3 bases are TGTGCCAGCACCCAAGGGGACATGGTCTACGAG. It codes for CASTQGDMVYE. The full CDR3 protein is CASTQGDMVYEQYF.